This passage covers 21 T cell receptor beta chains from one sample sequenced in a study of cytomegalovirus exposure and HLA in healthy donors. The PCR employed 60 Vbeta primers together with 13 Jbeta primers. The assay was immunoSEQ multiplex PCR, and TCRdb's table has in-frame clones only and misses some. The listing contains some 160,000 clones. The sequenced sample was PBMCs. Every receptor here comes from a young man in good health and CMV-seronegative.

V is TRBV29-1 and J is TRBJ1-1, with TRBD1 matching 9 bases. Germline V gene lookup returns CDR1 SQVTM and CDR2 ANQGSEA. After removal of 7 bases from V and 2 bases from J, the junction contained 8 bases not matched to a gene. This CDR3 comprises 14 residues. DNA for the CDR3: TGCAGCGGGGGCATCACAGGGGGCAACACTGAAGCTTTCTTT. This encodes CSGGITGGNTEAFF. The whole variable domain, filled in from reference TRBV29-1 and TRBJ1-1, reads SAVISQKPSRDICQRGTSLTIQCQVDSQVTMMFWYRQQPGQSLTLIATANQGSEATYESGFVIDKFPISRPNLTFSTLTVSNMSPEDSSIYLCSGGITGGNTEAFFGQGTRLTVV.

To note about this clone: This same CDR3 is encoded by further DNA sequences in the sample. V and J are TRBV4-3 and TRBJ2-6; D ambiguous. Trimming took off 0 bases at V and 1 base at J, with 7 bases between the two ends. This CDR3 is built from 16 residues. The germline CDR1 and CDR2 sequences are LGHNA and YSLEER. The CDR3 protein is CASSQDAGSGANVLTF. CDR3 nucleotide sequence: TGCGCCAGCAGCCAAGATGCCGGGTCTGGGGCCAACGTCCTGACTTTC.

V and J are TRBV13 and TRBJ1-1, with a tentative D call TRBD1 (6 bases). Germline V gives CDR1 PRHDT, CDR2 FYEKMQ (reference sequence). V was cut by 3 bases and J by 1 base, with 6 bases left in between. This CDR3 contains 13 residues. CDR3 bases: TGTGCCAGCAGCTTCAGGGGGAACACTGAAGCTTTCTTT. Protein product: CASSFRGNTEAFF.

This chain links TRBV7-8 with TRBJ1-1; the match to TRBD1 covers 11 bases. CDR1 is SGHVS and CDR2 is FQNEAQ in the germline V gene. The CDR3 is made up of 15 amino acids. The V gene end was trimmed by 8 bases and the J gene end by 13 bases; junction bases not matched to a gene: 18. The chain's CDR3 is CASSWEVRTGGPLFF. The CDR3 DNA reads TGTGCCAGCTCCTGGGAGGTCCGGACAGGGGGCCCTCTTTTCTTT.

The V and J genes are TRBV20-1 and TRBJ2-3; D is ambiguous. The germline V and J ends were trimmed by 4 bases and 6 bases, with 5 bases remaining between them. This CDR3 is built from 10 residues. Germline V gene data show CDR1 as DFQATT and CDR2 as SNEGSKA (reference sequence). CDR3 DNA sequence: TGCAGTGCTACGGTTGATACGCAGTATTTT. Its protein is CSATVDTQYF.

The rearrangement joins TRBV14 to TRBJ1-2; D might be TRBD1 (6 bases). Germline CDR1 and CDR2: SGHDN and FVKESK. Deletions cut 4 bases from V and 3 bases from J, with 15 bases between. The CDR3 is 15 amino acids. CDR3 amino acids: CASSPQQGGHYGYTF. The CDR3 nucleotides read TGTGCCAGCAGCCCCCAACAGGGCGGACACTATGGCTACACCTTC.

The V and J genes are TRBV6-5 and TRBJ2-5, with 7 bases fitting TRBD2. The V gene end was trimmed by 0 bases and the J gene end by 5 bases; junction bases not matched to a gene: 6. This CDR3 has 15 residues. The germline V gene encodes CDR1 MNHEY and CDR2 SVGAGI. The CDR3 is CASSYSGGAGETQYF. As DNA, the CDR3 is TGTGCCAGCAGTTACTCGGGAGGGGCGGGCGAGACCCAGTACTTC.

The chain is built from TRBV7-9 and TRBJ2-2; 13 bases map to TRBD2. Looked up from germline, CDR1 is SEHNR and CDR2 is FQNEAQ (reference sequence). This CDR3 is built from 17 residues. J lost 7 bases, V lost 6 bases, and 11 bases had no gene match. The CDR3 reads CASRGRTSGRKDGELFF. CDR3 bases: TGTGCCAGCAGGGGCAGGACTAGCGGGAGAAAGGACGGGGAGCTGTTTTTT. Full variable domain (outside the CDR3, taken from reference TRBV7-9 and TRBJ2-2): DTGVSQNPRHKITKRGQNVTFRCDPISEHNRLYWYRQTLGQGPEFLTYFQNEAQLEKSRLLSDRFSAERPKGSFSTLEIQRTEQGDSAMYLCASRGRTSGRKDGELFFGEGSRLTVL.

V is TRBV7-6 and J is TRBJ1-4; TRBD1 might be the D (5 bases). The ends were cut back, 5 bases at V and 8 bases at J, with 21 bases in the middle. Germline V gives CDR1 SGHVS, CDR2 FNYEAQ. The CDR3 length is 16 residues. The CDR3 DNA is TGTGCCAGCAGCCCCCTTCCCAGGGAAGAATGGGAAAAACTGTTTTTT. It translates to CASSPLPREEWEKLFF.

J is TRBJ1-5 and V is TRBV18; D might be TRBD1 (5 bases). The CDR3 spans 15 residues. CDR1 is KGHSH, CDR2 LQKENI, per germline. V was pared by 8 bases and J by 3 bases, with 17 bases between. CDR3 sequence (DNA): TGTGCCAGCGCCCTGCAGGGATTTCCCAATCAGCCCCAGCATTTT. This gives the protein CASALQGFPNQPQHF.

This chain uses TRBV9 with TRBJ2-1, with 7 bases that match TRBD2. The V gene's germline CDR1 is SGDLS and CDR2 YYNGEE. The V gene end was trimmed by 3 bases and the J gene end by 1 base; junction bases not matched to a gene: 4. The CDR3 has 15 amino acids. The CDR3 sequence: CASSEGSGSYNEQFF. CDR3 in DNA: TGTGCCAGCAGCGAAGGTAGCGGGTCCTACAATGAGCAGTTCTTC. The full variable domain, in which reference TRBV9 and TRBJ2-1 provide the parts outside the CDR3, is DSGVTQTPKHLITATGQRVTLRCSPRSGDLSVYWYQQSLDQGLQFLIQYYNGEERAKGNILERFSAQQFPDLHSELNLSSLELGDSALYFCASSEGSGSYNEQFFGPGTRLTVL.

The chain's CDR3 is CASSSRRDSGRALFSNEQFF. Written as DNA, the CDR3 is TGCGCCAGCAGCTCACGACGGGATAGCGGGAGGGCCCTTTTCAGTAATGAGCAGTTCTTC. The chain combines TRBV5-1 with TRBJ2-1, with 11 bases fitting TRBD2. Germline-derived CDR1 and CDR2 are SGHRS and YFSETQ. There are 20 residues in the CDR3. J was trimmed by 7 bases and V by 3 bases; bases with no gene match: 21.

Concerning this clone: Other DNA sequences within the sample encode an identical CDR3. The rearrangement uses TRBV10-1 and TRBJ2-3; a weak D match, TRBD1 (6 bases). Germline V gene sequence: CDR1 WNHNN, CDR2 SYGVQD (reference sequence). V gave up 4 bases and J gave up 6 bases, with 14 bases separating them. The CDR3 contains 14 residues. This CDR3 is CASSGGLVRDTQYF. The CDR3 DNA follows: TGCGCCAGCAGTGGGGGGCTAGTCAGGGATACGCAGTATTTT.

This chain connects TRBV12-5 to TRBJ2-1, with 13 bases identical to TRBD2. Germline CDR1 is LGHNT and CDR2 is FRNRAP. The CDR3 has 17 residues. V trimming: 7 bases; J trimming: 8 bases; junction bases outside the gene matches: 14. Here the CDR3 DNA reads TGTGCTAGTGCCAAGCCCGGACTAGCGGGAGTAGACGATGAGCAGTTCTTC. Residues: CASAKPGLAGVDDEQFF.

CDR3 sequence reads: CASSSGTSGEQFF. The CDR3 bases are TGTGCCAGCAGCTCCGGGACTAGCGGGGAGCAGTTCTTC. This sequence joins TRBV7-7 and TRBJ2-1, with 12 bases lining up with TRBD2. V lost 4 bases to trimming and J lost 10 bases; unmatched junction nucleotides: 2. Germline assignment: CDR1 SSHAT and CDR2 FNYEAQ (reference sequence). The CDR3 length is 13 residues.

The genes are TRBV27 and TRBJ1-5, with TRBD1 matching 9 bases. Germline trimming cut 4 bases from V and 5 bases from J; bases unmatched to any gene: 9. Germline V CDR1 and CDR2: MNHEY, SMNVEV (reference sequence). This CDR3 is 16 amino acids long. CDR3 sequence reads: CASSSFTGGIHQPQHF. The CDR3 DNA reads TGTGCCAGCAGTTCCTTTACAGGGGGCATTCATCAGCCCCAGCATTTT.

The rearrangement joins TRBV28 to TRBJ2-3, with TRBD2 matching over 8 bases. Germline CDR1 MDHEN, CDR2 SYDVKM. V was clipped by 5 bases and J by 1 base; unmatched bases: 5. This CDR3 has 15 amino acids. This CDR3 is CASSTGTRGTDTQYF. CDR3 DNA sequence: TGTGCCAGCAGTACCGGGACTAGGGGCACAGATACGCAGTATTTT.

The V and J genes are TRBV27 and TRBJ1-3; D not certain. The CDR3 runs 17 residues. Per the germline V gene, CDR1 is MNHEY and CDR2 is SMNVEV (reference sequence). V was pared by 0 bases and J by 1 base, with 13 bases between. The CDR3 nucleotides are TGTGCCAGCAGTTTATCAGCCGGGAGTGGTTCTGGAAACACCATATATTTT. Its translation: CASSLSAGSGSGNTIYF.

V is TRBV6-1 and J is TRBJ2-7, with TRBD1 matching over 9 bases. The J segment lost 3 bases and the V segment lost 5 bases, leaving 5 bases of the junction unmatched. Germline V gene data show CDR1 as MNHNS and CDR2 as SASEGT. The CDR3 extends over 14 amino acids. This CDR3 is CASSTGGYNYEQYF. In nucleotides, the CDR3 is TGTGCCAGCAGTACAGGGGGCTATAACTACGAGCAGTACTTC.

The chain joins TRBV27 to TRBJ1-1, with 10 bases identical to TRBD1. CDR1 and CDR2 (germline): MNHEY, SMNVEV (reference sequence). The CDR3 length is 13 residues. With V trimmed by 6 bases and J by 4 bases, 2 bases remained unmatched. The chain's CDR3 is CASRGQGTTEAFF. The DNA of the CDR3 is TGTGCCAGCAGGGGACAGGGGACCACTGAAGCTTTCTTT.

The chain employs TRBV5-1 and TRBJ2-1; D possibly corresponds to TRBD2 (6 bases). The CDR3 contains 14 residues. The ends were cut back, 3 bases at V and 2 bases at J, with 9 bases in the middle. CDR1 SGHRS and CDR2 YFSETQ come from the germline V gene. DNA for the CDR3: TGCGCCAGCAGCTCAACGGGGGCCTACAATGAGCAGTTCTTC. It codes for CASSSTGAYNEQFF. Supplemented by reference TRBV5-1 and TRBJ2-1, the full variable domain reads KAGVTQTPRYLIKTRGQQVTLSCSPISGHRSVSWYQQTPGQGLQFLFEYFSETQRNKGNFPGRFSGRQFSNSRSEMNVSTLELGDSALYLCASSSTGAYNEQFFGPGTRLTVL.